This TCR beta chain stems from a study of shared clonotypes between healthy human individuals. Findings of the study overall: Non-shared clonotypes displayed generation probabilities falling below those of clonotypes present in all four donors.

Per the germline V gene, CDR1 is LNHNV and CDR2 is YYDKDF (reference sequence). The V end was cut by 3 bases, the J end by 7 bases, with 18 bases between. This CDR3 region has 15 residues. About 30,000 T cell genomes, or 200 ng DNA, went into the sorted-subset replicate PCRs. Per the original methods: As immunoSEQ supplied junction-only sequences (without quality scores), filtering differed. The method was immunoSEQ multiplex PCR; TCRdb's version includes in-frame clones alone and lacks a portion of them. The D gene and trimming were derived from the DNA, and the V and J assignments and clone size from that table. This sample yields about 690,000 clones, of which about 90% are seen a single time; about 33% belongs to the top ten. This clone has just one count. What it recognizes is unknown.

This clonotype originated in a man between 18 and 29 years old in good health. Some clones in this sample may be carry-over from other donors' samples. The chain joins TRBV15 to TRBJ1-2; the D gene is possibly TRBD1 (5 bases). The specimen sequenced was memory CD8+ T cells from PBMCs. The sample's subset: CD45RO+ cells pooled with CCR7-negative TemRA cells. The CDR3 DNA follows: TGTGCCACCAGCAGGGGTCCCAGGGAAGTCAGTGGCTACACCTTC. The encoded protein is CATSRGPREVSGYTF.